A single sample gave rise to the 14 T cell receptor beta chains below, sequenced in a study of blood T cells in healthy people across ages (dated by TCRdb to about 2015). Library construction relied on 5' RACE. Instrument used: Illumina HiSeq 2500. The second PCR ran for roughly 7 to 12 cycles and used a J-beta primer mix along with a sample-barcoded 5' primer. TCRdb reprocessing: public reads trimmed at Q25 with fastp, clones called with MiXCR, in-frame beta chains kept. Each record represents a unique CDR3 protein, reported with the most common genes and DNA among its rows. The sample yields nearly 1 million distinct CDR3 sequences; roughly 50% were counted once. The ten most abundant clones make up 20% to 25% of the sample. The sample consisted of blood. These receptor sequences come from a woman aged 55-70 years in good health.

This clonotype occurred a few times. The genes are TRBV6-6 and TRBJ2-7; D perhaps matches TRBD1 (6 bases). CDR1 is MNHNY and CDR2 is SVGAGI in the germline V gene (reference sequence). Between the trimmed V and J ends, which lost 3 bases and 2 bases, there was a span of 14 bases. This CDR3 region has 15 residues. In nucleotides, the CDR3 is TGTGCCAGCAGTTATGGCGCAGGGGTTACCTACGAGCAGTACTTC. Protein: CASSYGAGVTYEQYF.

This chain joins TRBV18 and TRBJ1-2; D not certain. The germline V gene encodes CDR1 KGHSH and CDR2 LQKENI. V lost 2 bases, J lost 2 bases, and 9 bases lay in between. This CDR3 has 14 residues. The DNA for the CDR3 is TGTGCCAGCTCACCATCGAGCGAGAACTATGGCTACACCTTC. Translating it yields CASSPSSENYGYTF.

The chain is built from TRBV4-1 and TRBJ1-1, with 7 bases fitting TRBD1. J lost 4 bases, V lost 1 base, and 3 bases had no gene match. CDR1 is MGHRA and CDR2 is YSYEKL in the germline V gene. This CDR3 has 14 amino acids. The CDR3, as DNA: TGCGCCAGCAGCCAAGCGACAGGGAGCACTGAAGCTTTCTTT. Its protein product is CASSQATGSTEAFF.

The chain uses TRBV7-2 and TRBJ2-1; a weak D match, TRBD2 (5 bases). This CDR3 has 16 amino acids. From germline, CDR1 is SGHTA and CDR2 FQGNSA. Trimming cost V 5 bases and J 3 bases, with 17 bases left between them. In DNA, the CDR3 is TGTGCCAGCAGCCGGGAAGGTCCCTTCAACTACAATGAGCAGTTCTTC. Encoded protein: CASSREGPFNYNEQFF.

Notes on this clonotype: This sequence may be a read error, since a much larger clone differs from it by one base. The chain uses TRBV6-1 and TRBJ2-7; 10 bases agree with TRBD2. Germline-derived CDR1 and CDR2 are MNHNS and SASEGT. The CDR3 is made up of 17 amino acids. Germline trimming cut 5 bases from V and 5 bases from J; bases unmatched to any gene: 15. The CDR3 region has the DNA TGTGCCAGCAGTCAGAGGTTACCTAGCGGGGGACCCGACGAGCAGTACTTC. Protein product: CASSQRLPSGGPDEQYF.

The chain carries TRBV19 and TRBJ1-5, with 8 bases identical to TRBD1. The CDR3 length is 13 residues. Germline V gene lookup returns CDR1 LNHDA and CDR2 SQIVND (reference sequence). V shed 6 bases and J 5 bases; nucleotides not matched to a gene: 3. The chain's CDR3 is CASRQQGDQPQHF. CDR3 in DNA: TGTGCCAGTAGACAACAGGGGGATCAGCCCCAGCATTTT.

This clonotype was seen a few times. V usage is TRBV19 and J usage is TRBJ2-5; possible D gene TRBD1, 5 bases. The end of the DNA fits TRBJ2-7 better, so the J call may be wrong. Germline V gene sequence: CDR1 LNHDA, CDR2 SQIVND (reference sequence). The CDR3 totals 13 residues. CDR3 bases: TGTGCCAGTAGTATGAGTGGGGCGCCCGAGCAGTACTTC. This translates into CASSMSGAPEQYF.

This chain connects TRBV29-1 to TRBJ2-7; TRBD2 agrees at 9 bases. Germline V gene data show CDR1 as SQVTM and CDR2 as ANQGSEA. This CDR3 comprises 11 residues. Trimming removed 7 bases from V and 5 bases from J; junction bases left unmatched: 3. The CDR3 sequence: CSAGLAHEQYF. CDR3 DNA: TGCAGCGCTGGACTAGCGCACGAGCAGTACTTC.

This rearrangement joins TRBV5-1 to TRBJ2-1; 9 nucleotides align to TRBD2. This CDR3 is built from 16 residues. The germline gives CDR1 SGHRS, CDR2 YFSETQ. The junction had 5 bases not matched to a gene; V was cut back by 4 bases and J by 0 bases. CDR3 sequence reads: CASSPSGDYSYNEQFF. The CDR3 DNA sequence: TGCGCCAGCAGCCCTAGCGGGGATTACTCCTACAATGAGCAGTTCTTC.

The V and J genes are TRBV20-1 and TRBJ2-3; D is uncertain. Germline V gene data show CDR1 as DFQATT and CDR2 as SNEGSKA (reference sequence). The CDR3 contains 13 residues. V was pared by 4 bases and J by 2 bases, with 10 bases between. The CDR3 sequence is CSAILTHTDTQYF. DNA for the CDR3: TGCAGTGCTATTTTGACGCACACAGATACGCAGTATTTT.

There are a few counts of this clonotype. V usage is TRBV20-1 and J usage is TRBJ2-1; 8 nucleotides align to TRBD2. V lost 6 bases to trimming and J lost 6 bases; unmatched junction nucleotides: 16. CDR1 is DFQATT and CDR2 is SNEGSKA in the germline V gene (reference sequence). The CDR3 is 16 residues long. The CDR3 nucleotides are TGCAGTGCCCTCTCCTCCCTGGGACTAGGAACCAATGAGCAGTTCTTC. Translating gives CSALSSLGLGTNEQFF.

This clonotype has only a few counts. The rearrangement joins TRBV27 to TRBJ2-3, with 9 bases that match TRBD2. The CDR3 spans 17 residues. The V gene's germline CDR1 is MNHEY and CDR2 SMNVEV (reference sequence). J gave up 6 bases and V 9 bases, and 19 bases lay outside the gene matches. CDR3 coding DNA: TGTGCCAGGGGTCAATCCTATAGCGGGAGTAGTGGGGATACGCAGTATTTT. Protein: CARGQSYSGSSGDTQYF.

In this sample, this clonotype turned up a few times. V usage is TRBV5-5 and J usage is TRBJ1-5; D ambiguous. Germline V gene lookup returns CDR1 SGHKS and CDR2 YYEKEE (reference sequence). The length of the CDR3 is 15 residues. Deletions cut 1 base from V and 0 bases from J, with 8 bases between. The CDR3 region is CASSLNANSNQPQHF. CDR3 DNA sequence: TGTGCCAGCAGCTTGAATGCGAATAGCAATCAGCCCCAGCATTTT. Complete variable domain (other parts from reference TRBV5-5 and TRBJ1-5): DAGVTQSPTHLIKTRGQQVTLRCSPISGHKSVSWYQQVLGQGPQFIFQYYEKEERGRGNFPDRFSARQFPNYSSELNVNALLLGDSALYLCASSLNANSNQPQHFGDGTRLSIL.

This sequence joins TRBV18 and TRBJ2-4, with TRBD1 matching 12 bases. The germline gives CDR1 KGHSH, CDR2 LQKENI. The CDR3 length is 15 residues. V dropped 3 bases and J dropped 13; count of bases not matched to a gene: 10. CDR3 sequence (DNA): TGTGCCAGCTCACCGGGACAGGGGGCCTTGTGGGAGCAGTACTTC. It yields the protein CASSPGQGALWEQYF.